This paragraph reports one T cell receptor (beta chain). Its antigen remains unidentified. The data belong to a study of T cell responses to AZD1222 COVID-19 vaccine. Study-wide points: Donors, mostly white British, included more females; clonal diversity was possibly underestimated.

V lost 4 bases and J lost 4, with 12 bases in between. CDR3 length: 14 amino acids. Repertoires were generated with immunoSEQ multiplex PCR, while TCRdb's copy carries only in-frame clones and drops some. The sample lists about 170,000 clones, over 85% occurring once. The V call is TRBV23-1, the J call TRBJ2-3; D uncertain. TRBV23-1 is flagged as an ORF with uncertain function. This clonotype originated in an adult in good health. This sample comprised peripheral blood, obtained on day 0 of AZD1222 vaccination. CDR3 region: CASSPLPPADTQYF. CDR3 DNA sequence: TGCGCCAGCAGTCCCCTCCCCCCCGCAGATACGCAGTATTTT.